This T cell receptor (beta chain) was recorded in a study of blood T cell repertoires in COVID-19. About the research overall: Some COVID-19 samples were acute and others convalescent; all came from the United States, Italy and Spain. Sources were T cells, B-cell-depleted T cells, or PBMCs; the material itself was cDNA or gDNA.

CDR3 length equals 16 residues. Germline CDR1 SNHLY, CDR2 FYNNEI. V gave up 5 bases and J gave up 5 bases, with 21 bases separating them. Per the authors' pipeline: Reference gene primers were amplified, and this amplification served to estimate nucleated cell counts. Assay used: immunoSEQ multiplex PCR; TCRdb lists only in-frame clones, some missing. The V and J calls and clone size were taken over from that table, and D and trimming were inferred from the DNA. The sample consists of about 100,000 clones, around four fifths of them appearing once. This receptor was taken from a man between 60 and 75 years old with acute or convalescent COVID-19. Specimen: peripheral blood. The chain couples TRBV2 to TRBJ1-1; D unclear. CDR3 sequence (DNA): TGTGCCAGCAGTCCGCAATCGAAAATAGTCGGGACTGAAGCTTTCTTT. Its translation: CASSPQSKIVGTEAFF. The whole variable domain, filled in from reference TRBV2 and TRBJ1-1, reads EPEVTQTPSHQVTQMGQEVILRCVPISNHLYFYWYRQILGQKVEFLVSFYNNEISEKSEIFDDQFSVERPDGSNFTLKIRSTKLEDSAMYFCASSPQSKIVGTEAFFGQGTRLTVV.